Included here is one T cell receptor beta chain sequence, with context. The data are from a study of OX40 agonist ivuxolimab in advanced cancers. As for the study in general: Every 2 weeks, patients got intravenous ivuxolimab at one of six dose levels (0.01-10 mg/kg). Participants could have had prior anti-PD-1, anti-PD-L1 or anti-CTLA-4 therapy, and around 40% had some.

Sequencing used immunoSEQ multiplex PCR; TCRdb keeps in-frame clones, though not all of them. The table records around 95,000 clones, 85% to 95% of them present only once. CDR1 is MGHRA and CDR2 is YSYEKL in the germline V gene. The V end was cut by 2 bases, the J end by 5 bases, with 15 bases between. The CDR3 spans 16 residues. Patients were excluded for autoimmune disease history or systemic immunosuppression. This clonotype was sampled from an adult with an advanced solid tumor such as melanoma, head and neck, liver or kidney cancer. The chain employs TRBV4-1 and TRBJ1-4; D not resolved. The input for sequencing was CD4+ or CD8+ T cells sorted from blood, taken in a trial of the OX40 agonist ivuxolimab. This CDR3 is CASSQPRGGKNEKLFF. The CDR3 DNA follows: TGCGCCAGCAGCCAACCCCGTGGCGGAAAAAATGAAAAACTGTTTTTT.